This T cell receptor (beta chain) was recovered during a study of beta chain features in type 1 diabetes. Overall study results and limits: TCRB CDR3s were moderately but significantly shorter in Type 1 diabetes patients in all four CD4+ subsets.

CDR1 MNHEY and CDR2 SMNVEV come from the germline V gene (reference sequence). The CDR3 is 17 amino acids. J lost 4 bases, V lost 6 bases, and 13 bases had no gene match. This clone is a singleton in its sample. Its matching antigen is unknown. Without exception, sorted populations had purity beyond 98%. The study reverse transcribed the entire isolated RNA, so it sequenced expressed TCRB transcripts. Read counts averaged around 3.6 million for samples of naive, central memory and regulatory T cells. Using immunoSEQ multiplex PCR, the repertoire was profiled, and TCRdb retains in-frame clones only, with some absent. The sample holds around 40,000 clones; about 66% are singletons and the top ten take more than 2%.

This receptor was obtained from a woman aged 18-35 years with type 1 diabetes. Material for sequencing was Tregs from blood. The gene calls are TRBV27 and TRBJ1-1, with 11 bases that match TRBD1. This CDR3 reads CASRKPSGTGGRTEAFF. As DNA, the CDR3 is TGTGCCAGCAGGAAGCCGAGTGGGACAGGGGGTCGCACTGAAGCTTTCTTT.